This is a list of T cell receptor beta chains from one sample in a study of OX40 agonist ivuxolimab in advanced cancers. The repertoire was sequenced with immunoSEQ multiplex PCR; TCRdb's copy has only in-frame clones and lacks some. The sample has roughly 56,000 clones, nearly 85% seen once; the top ten hold around 3.9%. The sequencing here drew on CD4+ or CD8+ T cells sorted from blood, taken in a trial of the OX40 agonist ivuxolimab. The receptors were sampled from an adult with an advanced solid tumor such as melanoma, head and neck, liver or kidney cancer. CDR3s include the opening cysteine and the closing phenylalanine or tryptophan. The D gene is left open where the match is weak. Not every row has a clone size; where given, it reads once, few, many or a size class.

v_call	j_call	d_call	clone_size	cdr3_aa	cdr3_nt
TRBV18	TRBJ2-3	NA	NA	CASSPEVTDTQYF	TGTGCCAGCTCACCCGAGGTCACAGATACGCAGTATTTT
TRBV5-4	TRBJ2-5	TRBD2	NA	CASSRPSGGGGETQYF	TGTGCCAGCAGCAGGCCCAGCGGGGGAGGGGGAGAGACCCAGTACTTC
TRBV18	TRBJ2-7	TRBD1	NA	CASSPPRFGTVTYEQYF	TGTGCCAGCTCACCACCGAGATTTGGGACAGTTACCTACGAGCAGTACTTC
TRBV5-1	TRBJ2-5	NA	NA	CASRAGQETQYF	TGCGCCAGCAGAGCAGGGCAAGAGACCCAGTACTTC
TRBV7-4	TRBJ1-5	NA	NA	CASSLVTGNQQPQHF	TGTGCCAGCAGCTTGGTAACAGGGAACCAACAGCCCCAGCATTTT
TRBV13	TRBJ2-3	NA	NA	CASSLLGGNTDTQYF	TGTGCCAGCAGCTTGCTCGGGGGCAACACAGATACGCAGTATTTT
TRBV7-9	TRBJ2-1	NA	few	CASSRGQLGNEQFF	TGTGCCAGCAGCCGCGGACAGCTCGGCAATGAGCAGTTCTTC
TRBV4-2	TRBJ2-3	TRBD2	NA	CASSQFLAGGPKDTQYF	TGTGCCAGCAGCCAATTCCTAGCGGGGGGGCCGAAAGATACGCAGTATTTT
TRBV9	TRBJ1-4	NA	NA	CASSVFGGPNEKLFF	TGTGCCAGCAGCGTATTCGGGGGCCCTAATGAAAAACTGTTTTTT
TRBV30	TRBJ2-3	NA	few	CAWSPGLYTDTQYF	TGTGCCTGGAGTCCGGGGTTATACACAGATACGCAGTATTTT
TRBV9	TRBJ2-3	NA	NA	CASSANVLDTQYF	TGTGCCAGCAGCGCTAACGTCCTAGATACGCAGTATTTT
TRBV2	TRBJ2-2	TRBD2	NA	CASSELAGVTGELFF	TGTGCCAGCAGTGAACTAGCGGGGGTCACCGGGGAGCTGTTTTTT
TRBV25-1	TRBJ2-7	TRBD1	NA	CASSDPGTGGDGQYF	TGTGCCAGCAGTGACCCCGGGACAGGGGGCGACGGGCAGTACTTC
TRBV6-6	TRBJ2-5	TRBD1	NA	CASSYSTGRETQYF	TGTGCCAGCAGTTACTCGACAGGGCGGGAGACCCAGTACTTC
TRBV6-5	TRBJ1-4	TRBD1	NA	CASRGQGEEKLFF	TGTGCCAGCAGGGGACAGGGCGAGGAAAAACTGTTTTTT
TRBV13	TRBJ2-6	NA	NA	CASSPFGANVLTF	TGTGCCAGCAGCCCCTTTGGGGCCAACGTCCTGACTTTC
TRBV7-8	TRBJ2-5	NA	few	CASSYQPGRQETQYF	TGTGCCAGCAGCTACCAACCGGGACGCCAAGAGACCCAGTACTTC
TRBV7-8	TRBJ2-7	NA	NA	CASSYTPGSYEQYF	TGTGCCAGCAGCTATACCCCAGGCTCCTACGAGCAGTACTTC
TRBV19	TRBJ1-5	TRBD1	NA	CASSWGQGTNQPQHF	TGTGCCAGTAGTTGGGGACAGGGGACCAATCAGCCCCAGCATTTT
TRBV5-1	TRBJ1-2	TRBD1	NA	CASSLAQGEGYTF	TGCGCCAGCAGCTTGGCGCAGGGGGAAGGCTACACCTTC
TRBV2	TRBJ1-4	NA	NA	CASTGGVRLFF	TGTGCCAGCACTGGCGGGGTGAGACTGTTTTTT
TRBV6-5	TRBJ1-2	NA	NA	CASSYSRTGGSYGYTF	TGTGCCAGCAGTTACTCTAGGACGGGGGGCTCCTATGGCTACACCTTC
TRBV7-9	TRBJ2-5	NA	once	CASSFGQQETQYF	TGTGCCAGCAGCTTTGGACAGCAAGAGACCCAGTACTTC
TRBV29-1	TRBJ2-2	NA	NA	CSIRVGSLTGELFF	TGCAGCATTCGAGTGGGCAGTTTGACCGGGGAGCTGTTTTTT
TRBV7-9	TRBJ2-1	TRBD1	NA	CASSFAGTGDNEQFF	TGTGCCAGCAGCTTCGCCGGGACAGGGGACAATGAGCAGTTCTTC
TRBV7-2	TRBJ1-3	TRBD1	NA	CASSLAGTVNSGNTIYF	TGTGCCAGCAGCTTAGCGGGGACAGTCAACTCTGGAAACACCATATATTTT
TRBV28	TRBJ1-2	NA	NA	CASSWVRDGYTF	TGTGCCAGCAGTTGGGTGAGGGATGGCTACACCTTC
TRBV29-1	TRBJ2-2	TRBD2	NA	CSVGSSSSGGVDTGELFF	TGCAGCGTTGGGTCCAGTAGTAGCGGGGGCGTTGACACCGGGGAGCTGTTTTTT
TRBV7-3	TRBJ2-5	NA	few	CASSPNGQYQETQYF	TGTGCCAGCAGCCCCAACGGACAGTACCAAGAGACCCAGTACTTC
TRBV27	TRBJ1-2	NA	once	CASSLFGGSGYTF	TGTGCCAGCAGTTTATTCGGAGGGAGTGGCTACACCTTC
TRBV30	TRBJ2-5	NA	NA	CAWSSGQTQYF	TGTGCCTGGAGTTCTGGACAGACCCAGTACTTC
TRBV9	TRBJ2-3	NA	few	CASSVATDPTDTQYF	TGTGCCAGCAGCGTAGCTACAGACCCCACAGATACGCAGTATTTT
TRBV4-3	TRBJ2-5	NA	once	CASSQDLVPGETQYF	TGCGCCAGCAGCCAAGATCTCGTTCCCGGAGAGACCCAGTACTTC
TRBV7-6	TRBJ2-1	TRBD2	NA	CASSFGAGGSSYNEQFF	TGTGCCAGCAGCTTTGGGGCGGGGGGGAGCTCCTACAATGAGCAGTTCTTC
TRBV6-5	TRBJ1-2	NA	NA	CASKDPTQGGYTF	TGTGCCAGCAAGGACCCGACACAGGGTGGCTACACCTTC
TRBV4-2	TRBJ2-5	TRBD2	NA	CASSPWTSGGPRRDTETQYF	TGTGCCAGCAGCCCCTGGACTAGCGGGGGACCTCGCAGAGATACGGAGACCCAGTACTTC
TRBV7-6	TRBJ2-5	TRBD2	NA	CASSLGTSGGIQETQYF	TGTGCCAGCAGCTTGGGGACTAGCGGGGGTATCCAAGAGACCCAGTACTTC
TRBV27	TRBJ1-1	NA	NA	CASSLISNTEAFF	TGTGCCAGCAGTTTGATCTCGAACACTGAAGCTTTCTTT
TRBV6-1	TRBJ2-7	NA	NA	CASSEGPATASSSYEQYF	TGTGCCAGCAGTGAAGGGCCTGCGACAGCGAGTAGCTCCTACGAGCAGTACTTC
TRBV19	TRBJ1-4	NA	NA	CASSGSEKLFF	TGTGCCAGTTCAGGGAGCGAAAAACTGTTTTTT